This record concerns one T cell receptor beta chain sequence. Its matching antigen is unknown. This sample is part of a study of graft-versus-host responses after intestinal transplantation. Assay: immunoSEQ multiplex PCR; the TCRdb copy retains only in-frame clones and omits some. The sample has approximately 85,000 clones; around 93% are singletons. V was clipped by 4 bases and J by 2 bases; unmatched bases: 4. Germline V lookup: CDR1 MGHRA, CDR2 YSYEKL. The CDR3 loop spans 15 amino acids. This TCR was sampled from a human donor who was the organ donor for an intestinal transplant. V usage is TRBV4-1 and J usage is TRBJ2-1, with TRBD2 matching 8 bases. Here the sequenced sample was unstimulated CD8+ T cells sorted from spleen or lymph node cells, taken before transplant. The CDR3 DNA sequence: TGCGCCAGCAGCCCCAGCGGGAGCGCCTACAATGAGCAGTTCTTC. Translated: CASSPSGSAYNEQFF.